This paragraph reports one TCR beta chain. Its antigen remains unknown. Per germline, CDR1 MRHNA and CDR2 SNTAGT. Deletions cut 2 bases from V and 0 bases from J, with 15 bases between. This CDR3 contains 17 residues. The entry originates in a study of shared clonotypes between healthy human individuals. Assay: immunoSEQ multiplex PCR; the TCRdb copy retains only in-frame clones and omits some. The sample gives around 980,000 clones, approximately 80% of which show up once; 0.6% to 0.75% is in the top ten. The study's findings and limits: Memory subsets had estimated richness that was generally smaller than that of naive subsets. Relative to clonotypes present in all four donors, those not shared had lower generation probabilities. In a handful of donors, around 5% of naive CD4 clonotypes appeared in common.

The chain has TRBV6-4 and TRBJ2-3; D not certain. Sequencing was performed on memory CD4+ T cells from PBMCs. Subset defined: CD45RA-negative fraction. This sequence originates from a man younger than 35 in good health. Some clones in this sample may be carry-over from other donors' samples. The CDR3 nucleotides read TGTGCCAGCAGTGACCCGGGCCGGCTCCTTAGCACAGATACGCAGTATTTT. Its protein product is CASSDPGRLLSTDTQYF.